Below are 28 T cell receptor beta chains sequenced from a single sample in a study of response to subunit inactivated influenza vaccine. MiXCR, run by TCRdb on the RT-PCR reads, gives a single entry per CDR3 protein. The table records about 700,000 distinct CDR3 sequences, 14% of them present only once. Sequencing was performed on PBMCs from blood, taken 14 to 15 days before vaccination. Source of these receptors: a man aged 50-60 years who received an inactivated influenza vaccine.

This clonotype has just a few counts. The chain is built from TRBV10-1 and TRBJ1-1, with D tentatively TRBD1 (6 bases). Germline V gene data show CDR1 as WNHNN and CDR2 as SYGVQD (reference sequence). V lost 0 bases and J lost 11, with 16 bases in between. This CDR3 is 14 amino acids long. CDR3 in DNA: TGCGCCAGCAGTGAGTCGCGGCAGGGGAGTGGGGCTTTCTTT. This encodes CASSESRQGSGAFF.

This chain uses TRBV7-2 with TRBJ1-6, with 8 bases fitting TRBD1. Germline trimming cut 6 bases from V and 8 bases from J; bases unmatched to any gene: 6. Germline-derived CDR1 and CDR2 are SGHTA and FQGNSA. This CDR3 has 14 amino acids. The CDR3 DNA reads TGTGCCAGCAGTTTGGGACAGGCAGATTCACCCCTCCACTTT. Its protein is CASSLGQADSPLHF.

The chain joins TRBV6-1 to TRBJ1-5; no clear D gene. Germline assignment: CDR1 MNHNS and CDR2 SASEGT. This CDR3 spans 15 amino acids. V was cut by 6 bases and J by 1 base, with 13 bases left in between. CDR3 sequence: CASSTAGLSNQPQHF. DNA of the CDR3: TGTGCCAGCAGCACTGCAGGACTGAGCAATCAGCCCCAGCATTTT.

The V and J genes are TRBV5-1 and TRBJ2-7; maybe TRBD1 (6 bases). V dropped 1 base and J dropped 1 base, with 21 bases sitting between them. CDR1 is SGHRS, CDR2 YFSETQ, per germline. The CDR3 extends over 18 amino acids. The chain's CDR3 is CASSLSDIQGPQSYEQYF. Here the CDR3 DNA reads TGCGCCAGCAGCTTGTCCGATATACAGGGACCACAGTCCTACGAGCAGTACTTC.

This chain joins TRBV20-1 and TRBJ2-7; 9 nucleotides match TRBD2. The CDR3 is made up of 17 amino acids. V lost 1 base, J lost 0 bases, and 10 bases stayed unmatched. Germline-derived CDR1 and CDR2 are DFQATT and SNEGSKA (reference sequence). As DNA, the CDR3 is TGCAGTGCTAGAGTGCTAGGGACTAGCTCAAGCTCCTACGAGCAGTACTTC. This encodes CSARVLGTSSSSYEQYF.

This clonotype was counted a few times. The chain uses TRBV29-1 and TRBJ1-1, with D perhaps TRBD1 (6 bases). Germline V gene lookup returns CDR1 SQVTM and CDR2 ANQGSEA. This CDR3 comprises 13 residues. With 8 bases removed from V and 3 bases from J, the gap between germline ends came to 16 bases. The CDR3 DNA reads TGCAGCTCCACAGGGAGATCATACACTGAAGCTTTCTTT. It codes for CSSTGRSYTEAFF.

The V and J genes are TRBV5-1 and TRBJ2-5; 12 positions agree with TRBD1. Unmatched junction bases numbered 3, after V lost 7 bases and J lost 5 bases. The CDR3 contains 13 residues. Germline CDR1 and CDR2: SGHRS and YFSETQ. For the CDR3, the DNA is TGCGCCAGCGGGACAGGGGGCGGGGAGACCCAGTACTTC. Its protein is CASGTGGGETQYF.

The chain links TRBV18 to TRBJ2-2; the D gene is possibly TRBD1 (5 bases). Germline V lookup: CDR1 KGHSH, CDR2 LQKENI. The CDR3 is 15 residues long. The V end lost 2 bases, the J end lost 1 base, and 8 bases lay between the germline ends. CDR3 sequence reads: CASSPVTGNTGELFF. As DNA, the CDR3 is TGTGCCAGCTCACCAGTCACAGGGAACACCGGGGAGCTGTTTTTT.

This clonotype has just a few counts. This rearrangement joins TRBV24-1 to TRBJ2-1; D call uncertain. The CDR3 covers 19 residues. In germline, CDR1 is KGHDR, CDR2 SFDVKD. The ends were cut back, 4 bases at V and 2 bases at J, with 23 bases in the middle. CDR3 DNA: TGTGCCACCAGTGACAAACGAGGATCGCCAACCGGTACCTACAATGAGCAGTTCTTC. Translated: CATSDKRGSPTGTYNEQFF.

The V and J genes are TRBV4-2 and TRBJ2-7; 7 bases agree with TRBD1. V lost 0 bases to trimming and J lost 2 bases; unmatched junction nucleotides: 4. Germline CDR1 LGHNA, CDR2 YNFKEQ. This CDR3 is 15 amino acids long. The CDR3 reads CASSQDRGRTYEQYF. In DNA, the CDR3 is TGTGCCAGCAGCCAAGATAGGGGGCGAACCTACGAGCAGTACTTC.

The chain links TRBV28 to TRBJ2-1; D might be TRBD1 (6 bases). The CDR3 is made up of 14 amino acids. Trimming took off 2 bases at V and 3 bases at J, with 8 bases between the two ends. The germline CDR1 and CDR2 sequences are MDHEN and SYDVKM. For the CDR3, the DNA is TGTGCCAGCAGTTTAACCAGGGGCTACAATGAGCAGTTCTTC. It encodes CASSLTRGYNEQFF. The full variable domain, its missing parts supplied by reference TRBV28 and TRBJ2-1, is DVKVTQSSRYLVKRTGEKVFLECVQDMDHENMFWYRQDPGLGLRLIYFSYDVKMKEKGDIPEGYSVSREKKERFSLILESASTNQTSMYLCASSLTRGYNEQFFGPGTRLTVL.

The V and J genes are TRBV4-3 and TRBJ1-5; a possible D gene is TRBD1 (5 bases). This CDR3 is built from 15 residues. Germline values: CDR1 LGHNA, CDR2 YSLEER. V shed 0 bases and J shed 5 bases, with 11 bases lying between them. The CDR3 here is CASSQDRMGDQPQHF. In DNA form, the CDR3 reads TGCGCCAGCAGCCAAGATCGAATGGGGGATCAGCCCCAGCATTTT.

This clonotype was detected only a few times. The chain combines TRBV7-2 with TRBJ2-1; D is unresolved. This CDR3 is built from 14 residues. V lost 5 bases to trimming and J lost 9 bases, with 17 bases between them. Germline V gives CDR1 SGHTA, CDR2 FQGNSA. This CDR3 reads CASSLLGRFGEQFF. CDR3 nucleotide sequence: TGTGCCAGCAGCCTCCTTGGAAGATTTGGTGAGCAGTTCTTC. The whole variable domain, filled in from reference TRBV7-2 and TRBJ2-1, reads GAGVSQSPSNKVTEKGKDVELRCDPISGHTALYWYRQSLGQGLEFLIYFQGNSAPDKSGLPSDRFSAERTGGSVSTLTIQRTQQEDSAVYLCASSLLGRFGEQFFGPGTRLTVL.

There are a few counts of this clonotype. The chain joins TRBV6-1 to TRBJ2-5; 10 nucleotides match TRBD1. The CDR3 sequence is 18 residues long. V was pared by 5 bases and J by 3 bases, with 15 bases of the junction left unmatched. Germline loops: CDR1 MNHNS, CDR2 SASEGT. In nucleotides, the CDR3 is TGTGCCAGCAGTCCCCCCCGGGACAGGGGCAGCCTAGAAGAGACCCAGTACTTC. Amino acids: CASSPPRDRGSLEETQYF.

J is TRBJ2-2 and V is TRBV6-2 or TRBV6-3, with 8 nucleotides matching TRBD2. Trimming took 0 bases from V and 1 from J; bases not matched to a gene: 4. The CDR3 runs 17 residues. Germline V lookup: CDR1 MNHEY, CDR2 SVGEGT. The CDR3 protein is CASSYSRSGVNTGELFF. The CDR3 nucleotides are TGTGCCAGCAGTTACTCACGTAGCGGGGTGAACACCGGGGAGCTGTTTTTT.

The CDR3 DNA sequence: TGCAGTGCGCAAACCCTTGGGACTGCCTACGAGCAGTACTTC. It encodes CSAQTLGTAYEQYF. The chain couples TRBV20-1 to TRBJ2-7; perhaps TRBD2 as D (6 bases). The V gene lost 6 bases and the J gene lost 2 bases, with 17 bases spanning the gap. The germline gives CDR1 DFQATT, CDR2 SNEGSKA (reference sequence). CDR3 length: 14 residues.

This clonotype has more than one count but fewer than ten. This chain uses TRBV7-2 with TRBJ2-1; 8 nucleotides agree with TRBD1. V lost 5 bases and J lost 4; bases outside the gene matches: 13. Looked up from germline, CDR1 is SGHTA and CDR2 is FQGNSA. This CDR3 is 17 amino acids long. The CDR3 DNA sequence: TGTGCCAGCAGCCCTAAATTGCAGGGGGCTCGATACAATGAGCAGTTCTTC. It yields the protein CASSPKLQGARYNEQFF.

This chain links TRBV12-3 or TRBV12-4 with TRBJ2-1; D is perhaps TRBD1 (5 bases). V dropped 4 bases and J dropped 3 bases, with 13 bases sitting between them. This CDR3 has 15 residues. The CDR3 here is CASSSRQTFYNEQFF. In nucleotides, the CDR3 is TGTGCCAGCAGTTCCCGACAGACCTTCTACAATGAGCAGTTCTTC.

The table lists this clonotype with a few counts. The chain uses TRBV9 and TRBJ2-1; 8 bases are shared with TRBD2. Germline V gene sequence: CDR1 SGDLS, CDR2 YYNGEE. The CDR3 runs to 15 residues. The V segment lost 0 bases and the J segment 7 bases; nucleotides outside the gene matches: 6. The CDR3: CASSVDPGGLNEQFF. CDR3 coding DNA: TGTGCCAGCAGCGTAGACCCGGGAGGGCTGAATGAGCAGTTCTTC.

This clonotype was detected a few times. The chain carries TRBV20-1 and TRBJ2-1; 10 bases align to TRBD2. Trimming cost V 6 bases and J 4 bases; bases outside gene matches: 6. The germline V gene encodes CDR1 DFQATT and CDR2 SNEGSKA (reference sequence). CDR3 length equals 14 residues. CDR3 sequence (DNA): TGCAGTGCCCTCGGACTAGCGGTTTACAATGAGCAGTTCTTC. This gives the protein CSALGLAVYNEQFF.

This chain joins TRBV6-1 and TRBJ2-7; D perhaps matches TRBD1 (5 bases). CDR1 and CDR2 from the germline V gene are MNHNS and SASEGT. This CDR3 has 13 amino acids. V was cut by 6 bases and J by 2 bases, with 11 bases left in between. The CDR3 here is CASRRGRAYEQYF. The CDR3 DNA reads TGTGCCAGCAGAAGGGGCAGAGCCTACGAGCAGTACTTC.

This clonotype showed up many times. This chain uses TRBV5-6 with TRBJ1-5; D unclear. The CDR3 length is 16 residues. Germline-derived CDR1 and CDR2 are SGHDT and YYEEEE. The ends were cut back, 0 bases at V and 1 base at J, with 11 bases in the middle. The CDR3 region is CASSLGLRQSNQPQHF. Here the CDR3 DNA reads TGTGCCAGCAGCTTGGGATTGCGACAAAGCAATCAGCCCCAGCATTTT.

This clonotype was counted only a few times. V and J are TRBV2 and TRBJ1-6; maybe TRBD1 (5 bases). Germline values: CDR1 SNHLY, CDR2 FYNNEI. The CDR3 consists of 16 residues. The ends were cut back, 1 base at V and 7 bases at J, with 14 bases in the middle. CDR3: CASSEGTGLRNSPLHF. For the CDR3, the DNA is TGTGCCAGCAGTGAAGGTACAGGTCTCCGGAATTCACCCCTCCACTTT.

The CDR3 DNA follows: TGTGCCAGCTTGCGGGGCCGCAACACCGGGGAGCTGTTTTTT. This sequence encodes CASLRGRNTGELFF. The rearrangement joins TRBV12-3 or TRBV12-4 to TRBJ2-2, with TRBD2 as a possible D gene (6 bases). Between the trimmed V and J ends, which lost 8 bases and 2 bases, there was a span of 12 bases. This CDR3 has 14 residues.

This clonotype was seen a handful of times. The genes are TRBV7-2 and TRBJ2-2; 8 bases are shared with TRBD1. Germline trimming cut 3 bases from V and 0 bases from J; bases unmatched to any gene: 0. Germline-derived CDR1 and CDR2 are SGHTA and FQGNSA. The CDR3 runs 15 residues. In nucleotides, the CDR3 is TGTGCCAGCAGCTTGGACAGGGCGAACACCGGGGAGCTGTTTTTT. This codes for CASSLDRANTGELFF.

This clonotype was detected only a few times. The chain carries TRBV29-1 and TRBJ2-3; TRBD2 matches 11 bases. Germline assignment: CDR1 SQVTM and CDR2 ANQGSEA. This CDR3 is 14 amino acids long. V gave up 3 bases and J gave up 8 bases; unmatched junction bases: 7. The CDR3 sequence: CSVERTSGQGTQYF. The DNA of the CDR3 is TGCAGCGTTGAGCGGACTAGCGGGCAAGGTACGCAGTATTTT.

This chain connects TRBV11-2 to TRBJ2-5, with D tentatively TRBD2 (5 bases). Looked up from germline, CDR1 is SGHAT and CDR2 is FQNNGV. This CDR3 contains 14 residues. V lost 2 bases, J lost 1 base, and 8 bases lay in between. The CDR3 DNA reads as TGTGCCAGCAGCTTATACGGGGTCCAAGAGACCCAGTACTTC. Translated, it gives CASSLYGVQETQYF. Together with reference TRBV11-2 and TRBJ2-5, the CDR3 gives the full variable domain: EAGVAQSPRYKIIEKRQSVAFWCNPISGHATLYWYQQILGQGPKLLIQFQNNGVVDDSQLPKDRFSAERLKGVDSTLKIQPAKLEDSAVYLCASSLYGVQETQYFGPGTRLLVL.

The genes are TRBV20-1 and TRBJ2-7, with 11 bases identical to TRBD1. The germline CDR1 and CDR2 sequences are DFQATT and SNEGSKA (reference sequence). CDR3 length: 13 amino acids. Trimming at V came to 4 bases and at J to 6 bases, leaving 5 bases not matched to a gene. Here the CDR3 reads CSAIRDRGSEQYF. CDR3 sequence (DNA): TGCAGTGCTATCCGGGACAGGGGGTCCGAGCAGTACTTC.